The T cell receptor (beta chain) under discussion was sequenced for a study of human T cells and chemical hapten exposure. Study summary: Yields of TCR per sample differed, chiefly owing to small differences in pooled library volume. Study results and caveats: The study found that DPC sensitization did not change TCRs above 1 in 1000 frequency.

As the library was built, unique molecular identifiers were attached to individual cDNA molecules. In the original analysis: The median was about 100,000 TCRs per sample, ranging roughly 20,000 to 750,000. MiXCR was run by TCRdb on the RACE reads, yielding one entry per CDR3 protein. The V and J calls were determined by TCRdb, not by the authors. The repertoire holds some 65,000 distinct CDR3 sequences, approximately 6.2% seen once, with roughly 3% in the top ten. The ends lost 6 bases at V and 5 bases at J; junction bases unmatched: 10. Germline CDR1 SNHLY, CDR2 FYNNEI. The CDR3 extends over 15 amino acids. Time point noted: healthy volunteer bleed at 6 weeks. The authors' total RNA extraction used unfractionated whole blood. There are many counts of this clonotype. Its antigen is not known.

The chain recombines TRBV2 with TRBJ1-2, with TRBD1 matching over 9 bases. The sequenced sample was whole blood. The TCR was taken from a female donor in good health. Some clones in this sample may be carry-over from other donors' samples. CDR3 protein: CASSKLRDREYGYTF. CDR3 DNA: TGTGCCAGCAGCAAGCTCCGGGACAGGGAATATGGCTACACCTTC.